This entry concerns a single TCR beta chain. What this receptor recognizes is not known. Per-base quality was not reported, and no clone a single base away is much larger than it. The sample is drawn from a study of post-analysis software for immune sequencing data (dated by TCRdb to the mid-2010s). About the study as a whole: The recorded disease courses included relapsing-remitting, secondary progressive and progressive-relapsing multiple sclerosis, and some patients had no subtype annotation. A subset of samples was prepared in parallel using single-end sample barcoding, then pooled and co-amplified after Illumina adapter ligation. The patient repertoires were compared against more than 10 previously published healthy control repertoires obtained from donors aged 6 to 25 years. Study-wide conclusions, independent of this receptor: Direct clustering with F measure revealed strong co-clustering of samples prepared in the same batch, which led to a batch-effect correction. The multiple sclerosis patient group was slightly younger than the control group. Several TRBV segments, including TRBV5-6, TRBV5-1 and TRBV20-1, were significantly more frequent in patients than controls. Multiple sclerosis patients had significantly lower normalized Chao1 diversity than controls, a result that suggests substantial peripheral T-cell clonal expansion.

To demonstrate the VDJtools post-analysis software, TCR beta repertoires were profiled from the peripheral blood of about 13 young patients with multiple sclerosis. The multiple sclerosis patients were children and adolescents ranging in age from about 6 to 17 years. The trim is 3 bases for V and 6 bases for J, with a gap of 13 bases between the germline ends. The germline V gene (reference sequence) gives CDR1 as SGHKS and CDR2 as YYEKEE. The CDR3, from cysteine to phenylalanine, totals 14 residues. The kept DNA is CDR3 alone, 42 bases in frame from the first base. The library came from PCR. Instrument used: Illumina HiSeq 2500. To reduce PCR and sequencing biases, unique molecular identifiers were incorporated into the TCR beta cDNA libraries. Roughly 500,000 cDNA molecules were obtained per 1 to 10 million input T cells, so each molecule approximated one T cell. The patient libraries were prepared and sequenced with the same protocol used for the earlier healthy control dataset. Within a given batch, samples were prepared together, multiplexed and sequenced on the same HiSeq lane. From the authors' description of their analysis: MIGEC was used to process the raw barcoded reads, and molecular identifier groups with only a single read were discarded before consensus assembly and CDR3 extraction. Clonotype tables were post-analysed with VDJtools, and diversity was normalized by down-sampling all datasets to the smallest sample size. In repertoire overlap clustering, CDR3 amino acid sequences, but not nucleotide sequences, were matched to correct batch-related cross-sample contamination. TCRdb reworked the public reads: Q25 trimming with fastp, MiXCR clone assembly, productive beta chains retained. Identical CDR3 protein sequences are pooled into one entry, listed with their most common genes and DNA. These V and J calls rely on TCRdb rather than the paper's analysis. The sample table lists around 770,000 distinct CDR3 sequences, just over 45% of them with a count of one. The ten largest clones represent around 4.7% of the sample.

Source material: blood. The rearrangement joined TRBV5-5 to TRBJ2-1; no D gene can be assigned with confidence. This receptor was identified in a girl aged 5-17 years with multiple sclerosis. This receptor carries the CDR3 CASSSGTNINEQFF. The DNA sequence is given as TGTGCCAGCAGCTCGGGCACGAACATCAATGAGCAGTTCTTC.